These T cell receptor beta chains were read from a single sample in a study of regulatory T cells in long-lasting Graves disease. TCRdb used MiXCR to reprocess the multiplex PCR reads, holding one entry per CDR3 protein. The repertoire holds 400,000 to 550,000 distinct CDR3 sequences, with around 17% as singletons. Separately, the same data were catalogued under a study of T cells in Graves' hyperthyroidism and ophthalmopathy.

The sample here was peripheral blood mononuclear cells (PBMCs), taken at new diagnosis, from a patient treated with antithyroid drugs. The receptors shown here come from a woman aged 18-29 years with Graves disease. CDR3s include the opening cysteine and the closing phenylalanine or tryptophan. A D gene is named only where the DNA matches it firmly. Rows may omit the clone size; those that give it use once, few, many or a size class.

DNA: TGTGCCAGCAGCCCTTTACACGCACGAGCGACGGATGAGCAGTTCTTC
CDR3: CASSPLHARATDEQFF
D: .
size: many
V: TRBV7-3
J: TRBJ2-1

DNA: TGTGCCAGCAGTTACGGCCCCCCGGGACAAAACTATGGCTACACCTTC
CDR3: CASSYGPPGQNYGYTF
D: .
size: few
V: TRBV6-5
J: TRBJ1-2

DNA: TGCAGCGCGGCCTTAGGGTACGAGCAGTACTTC
CDR3: CSAALGYEQYF
D: .
size: few
V: TRBV29-1
J: TRBJ2-7

DNA: TGTGCCAGCAGTACCCATAGCGGGAGCCCCCGGAGGACAGATACGCAGTATTTT
CDR3: CASSTHSGSPRRTDTQYF
D: TRBD2
size: .
V: TRBV6-2/TRBV6-3
J: TRBJ2-3

DNA: TGCGCCAGCAGCCAAGGGGTCGGACTACCGAACACCGGGGAGCTGTTTTTT
CDR3: CASSQGVGLPNTGELFF
D: .
size: few
V: TRBV4-1
J: TRBJ2-2

DNA: TGTGCCAGCAACTTTATAGGATCAAACAATGAGCAGTTCTTC
CDR3: CASNFIGSNNEQFF
D: .
size: .
V: TRBV6-1
J: TRBJ2-1

DNA: TGTGCCAGCAGTGACCCCGGCGTTCGGGGGAATGAGCAGTTCTTC
CDR3: CASSDPGVRGNEQFF
D: .
size: many
V: TRBV6-1
J: TRBJ2-1

DNA: TGTGCCAGCAGCTCCAGGGGCAGGACTAGCGGGAGGGGGTCCTACAATGAGCAGTTCTTC
CDR3: CASSSRGRTSGRGSYNEQFF
D: TRBD2
size: few
V: TRBV7-2
J: TRBJ2-1

DNA: TGCGCCAGCAGCCAAGATTGGGCGGGGAACCCCACAGATACGCAGTATTTT
CDR3: CASSQDWAGNPTDTQYF
D: .
size: .
V: TRBV4-1
J: TRBJ2-3

DNA: TGTGCCAGCAGCCCTGACAGCCCGGCTAACTATGGCTACACCTTC
CDR3: CASSPDSPANYGYTF
D: .
size: many
V: TRBV27
J: TRBJ1-2

DNA: TGTGCCAGCAGTGGATATGTAGCGGGAGGGCCGCGACCCTACGAGCAGTACTTC
CDR3: CASSGYVAGGPRPYEQYF
D: TRBD2
size: many
V: TRBV6-1
J: TRBJ2-7

DNA: TGTGCCAGCAGTTTGATAGGGCACTCACCCCTCCACTTT
CDR3: CASSLIGHSPLHF
D: .
size: few
V: TRBV12-3/TRBV12-4
J: TRBJ1-6

DNA: TGTGCCAGCAGCGACCTAACTGGGGACAGGGGCACAGATACGCAGTATTTT
CDR3: CASSDLTGDRGTDTQYF
D: TRBD1
size: many
V: TRBV7-3
J: TRBJ2-3

DNA: TGTGCCAGCAGTTTTCCCGAATCTGTCTATGGCTACACCTTC
CDR3: CASSFPESVYGYTF
D: .
size: many
V: TRBV28
J: TRBJ1-2

DNA: TGTGCCAGCAAAGATAGTGGGAGGGCCATCTACAATGAGCAGTTCTTC
CDR3: CASKDSGRAIYNEQFF
D: TRBD2
size: many
V: TRBV12-3/TRBV12-4
J: TRBJ2-1

DNA: TGTGCCAGCAGCTCCCGGACAGGGGGAAATGAAAAACTGTTTTTT
CDR3: CASSSRTGGNEKLFF
D: TRBD1
size: many
V: TRBV28
J: TRBJ1-4

DNA: TGTGCCAGCAGTCCACCGGGGGCGTCCTACGAGCAGTACTTC
CDR3: CASSPPGASYEQYF
D: .
size: many
V: TRBV28
J: TRBJ2-7

DNA: TGTGCCAGCAGTACCAGATCCAGGGGGAACTATGGCTACACCTTC
CDR3: CASSTRSRGNYGYTF
D: TRBD1
size: many
V: TRBV12-3/TRBV12-4
J: TRBJ1-2

DNA: TGTGCCAGCAGTGTGGGGGGTCCTTGGCTATTAGGCTACACCTTC
CDR3: CASSVGGPWLLGYTF
D: .
size: many
V: TRBV28
J: TRBJ1-2

DNA: TGTGCCAGCAGCCTGGGGCTAGCGGCGTGGGGAGATACGCAGTATTTT
CDR3: CASSLGLAAWGDTQYF
D: TRBD2
size: few
V: TRBV5-4
J: TRBJ2-3

DNA: TGTGCCAGTAAATCCCTTTTAGGGGGAGCCGAGACAGATACGCAGTATTTT
CDR3: CASKSLLGGAETDTQYF
D: .
size: .
V: TRBV19
J: TRBJ2-3

DNA: TGTGCCAGCAGCCAAGATGCGGGGCGGAGCTCCTACAATGAGCAGTTCTTC
CDR3: CASSQDAGRSSYNEQFF
D: .
size: many
V: TRBV3-1
J: TRBJ2-1

DNA: TGTGCCAGTAGGGCTGGTGGGGGGACAGGCAATCAGCCCCAGCATTTT
CDR3: CASRAGGGTGNQPQHF
D: TRBD1
size: few
V: TRBV19
J: TRBJ1-5

DNA: TGTGCCATCAGTGAGACGCGTCTCGGGGCCGGGGAGCTGTTTTTT
CDR3: CAISETRLGAGELFF
D: .
size: .
V: TRBV10-3
J: TRBJ2-2

DNA: TGTGCCAGCGGCCTGGGAGTTAGCGGCCCCTACAATGAGCAGTTCTTC
CDR3: CASGLGVSGPYNEQFF
D: .
size: many
V: TRBV13
J: TRBJ2-1

DNA: TGTGCCAGCAGTAAAATTGGACTAGCGGGAGGCTACGAGCAGTACTTC
CDR3: CASSKIGLAGGYEQYF
D: TRBD2
size: few
V: TRBV6-2/TRBV6-3
J: TRBJ2-7

DNA: TGTGCCAGCAGCCCGTCGGGACCAAATGAGCAGTTCTTC
CDR3: CASSPSGPNEQFF
D: .
size: many
V: TRBV7-3
J: TRBJ2-1

DNA: TGTGCCACCACCGGAGAGACTTCAGATACGCAGTATTTT
CDR3: CATTGETSDTQYF
D: .
size: many
V: TRBV27
J: TRBJ2-3

DNA: TGTGCCAGCAGCATATCTAGCGGTAACCAAGAGACCCAGTACTTC
CDR3: CASSISSGNQETQYF
D: TRBD2
size: few
V: TRBV7-3
J: TRBJ2-5

DNA: TGTGCCACCAGCAGAGATTTCGAGGGTAGTGAGCAGTTCTTC
CDR3: CATSRDFEGSEQFF
D: .
size: .
V: TRBV15
J: TRBJ2-1

DNA: TGCAGCGTTAACAGGGGTGGTTATGGCTACACCTTC
CDR3: CSVNRGGYGYTF
D: TRBD1
size: .
V: TRBV29-1
J: TRBJ1-2

DNA: TGTGCCAGCAGTGGGGGCTCGGGACTTCGAGAGACCCAGTACTTC
CDR3: CASSGGSGLRETQYF
D: .
size: .
V: TRBV6-2/TRBV6-3
J: TRBJ2-5

DNA: TGTGCCACCAGCGGAACTAGGGACACCGGGGAGCTGTTTTTT
CDR3: CATSGTRDTGELFF
D: .
size: few
V: TRBV15
J: TRBJ2-2

DNA: TGCAGTGCTTTAGACTACGAGCAGTACTTC
CDR3: CSALDYEQYF
D: .
size: many
V: TRBV20-1
J: TRBJ2-7

DNA: TGTGCCAGCAGTTCATCAGGGGGAGGCAATCAGCCCCAGCATTTT
CDR3: CASSSSGGGNQPQHF
D: TRBD1
size: many
V: TRBV12-3/TRBV12-4
J: TRBJ1-5

DNA: TGCAGTTCTCTTGACAGGGGCCAAATCAATGAGCAGTTCTTC
CDR3: CSSLDRGQINEQFF
D: TRBD1
size: .
V: TRBV20-1
J: TRBJ2-1

DNA: TGCGCCAGCACCCTGTTGGGGGGAGCGAACACCGGGGAGCTGTTTTTT
CDR3: CASTLLGGANTGELFF
D: .
size: few
V: TRBV5-1
J: TRBJ2-2

DNA: TGTGCCTGGAGTGTACTTGGGATTGGGGCCAACGTCCTGACTTTC
CDR3: CAWSVLGIGANVLTF
D: .
size: .
V: TRBV30
J: TRBJ2-6

DNA: TGTGCCAGCAGCTCGGACAGGGTCGACGAGCAGTACTTC
CDR3: CASSSDRVDEQYF
D: TRBD1
size: few
V: TRBV5-4
J: TRBJ2-7

DNA: TGTGCCAGCAGTTCTCTCGACAGAACCTATAGCAATCAGCCCCAGCATTTT
CDR3: CASSSLDRTYSNQPQHF
D: .
size: many
V: TRBV28
J: TRBJ1-5

DNA: TGTGCCAGCACTCGTAGACAGGGCTCCTACAATGAGCAGTTCTTC
CDR3: CASTRRQGSYNEQFF
D: TRBD1
size: many
V: TRBV12-3/TRBV12-4
J: TRBJ2-1

DNA: TGTGCCAGCAGCTTTTCCCTAGGAACAGATACGCAGTATTTT
CDR3: CASSFSLGTDTQYF
D: .
size: many
V: TRBV5-6
J: TRBJ2-3

DNA: TGCAGTGTTTCGGAGGGGCCAGATACGCAGTATTTT
CDR3: CSVSEGPDTQYF
D: .
size: .
V: TRBV20-1
J: TRBJ2-3

DNA: TGTGCCAGCACCCCCTCCCCTAAATACAATGAGCGGTTCTTC
CDR3: CASTPSPKYNERFF
D: .
size: .
V: TRBV5-8
J: TRBJ2-1

DNA: TGTGCCAGCAGCTTAGAGTTGCGAGAGACCCGGTACTTC
CDR3: CASSLELRETRYF
D: .
size: .
V: TRBV7-9
J: TRBJ2-5

DNA: TGTGCCAGCAGCGTAGGGGGGGGCGAGTATGGCTACACCTTC
CDR3: CASSVGGGEYGYTF
D: .
size: few
V: TRBV9
J: TRBJ1-2